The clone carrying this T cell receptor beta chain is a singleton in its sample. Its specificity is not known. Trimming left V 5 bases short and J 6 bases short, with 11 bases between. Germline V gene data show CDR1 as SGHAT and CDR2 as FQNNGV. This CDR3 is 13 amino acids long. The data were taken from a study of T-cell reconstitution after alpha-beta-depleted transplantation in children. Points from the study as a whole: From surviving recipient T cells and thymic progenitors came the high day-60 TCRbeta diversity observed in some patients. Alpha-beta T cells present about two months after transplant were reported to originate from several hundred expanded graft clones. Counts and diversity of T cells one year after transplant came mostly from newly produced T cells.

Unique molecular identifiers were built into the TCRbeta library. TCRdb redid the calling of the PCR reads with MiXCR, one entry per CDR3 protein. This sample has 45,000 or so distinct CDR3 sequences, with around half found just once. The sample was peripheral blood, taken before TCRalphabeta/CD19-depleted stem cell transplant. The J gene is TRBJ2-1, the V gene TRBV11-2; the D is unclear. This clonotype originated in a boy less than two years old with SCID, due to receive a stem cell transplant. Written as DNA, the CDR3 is TGTGCCAGCAGCGCCCGACCGGGCAATGAGCAGTTCTTC. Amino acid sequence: CASSARPGNEQFF.